These 12 T cell receptor beta chains were all obtained from the same sample, sequenced in a study of control samples from healthy donors and cancer patients. The data were produced by immunoSEQ multiplex PCR, yet TCRdb's version contains in-frame clones alone and is incomplete. The profile shows 120,000 or so clones, 93% of them singletons. The source material was PBMCs. The receptors derive from a man aged 45-65 years with head and neck cancer.

The rearrangement joins TRBV7-3 to TRBJ2-7; possible D gene TRBD2, 6 bases. The germline CDR1 and CDR2 sequences are SGHTA and FQGTGA. V was shortened by 5 bases and J by 2 bases, with 16 bases between the two germline ends. This CDR3 comprises 15 residues. CDR3 coding DNA: TGTGCCAGCAGCCCCAGTGGAGGGACGGCCTACGAGCAGTACTTC. This codes for CASSPSGGTAYEQYF.

The chain couples TRBV6-5 to TRBJ1-1; D possibly corresponds to TRBD1 (5 bases). Germline-derived CDR1 and CDR2 are MNHEY and SVGAGI. This CDR3 spans 16 amino acids. The V end was cut by 0 bases, the J end by 2 bases, with 13 bases between. The CDR3 DNA reads TGTGCCAGCAGTTACTCTAGACGTGGGGGTAACACTGAAGCTTTCTTT. Translating it yields CASSYSRRGGNTEAFF.

The genes are TRBV27 and TRBJ2-5, with TRBD2 identical over 10 bases. Germline trimming cut 11 bases from V and 2 bases from J; bases unmatched to any gene: 20. The CDR3 spans 18 residues. CDR1 MNHEY and CDR2 SMNVEV come from the germline V gene (reference sequence). CDR3 in DNA: TGTGCCTCTTCGGCCGGGGACAGTCTAGCGGGGGTACAAGAGACCCAGTACTTC. Residues: CASSAGDSLAGVQETQYF.

The rearrangement uses TRBV7-2 and TRBJ2-5, with 8 bases fitting TRBD2. After removal of 2 bases from V and 9 bases from J, the junction contained 14 bases not matched to a gene. Looked up from germline, CDR1 is SGHTA and CDR2 is FQGNSA. The CDR3 runs to 16 residues. The CDR3 region is CASSLSPAGGLLSQYF. The CDR3 region has the DNA TGTGCCAGCAGCTTATCCCCTGCGGGGGGCCTCTTGTCCCAGTACTTC. Full variable domain (outside the CDR3, taken from reference TRBV7-2 and TRBJ2-5): GAGVSQSPSNKVTEKGKDVELRCDPISGHTALYWYRQSLGQGLEFLIYFQGNSAPDKSGLPSDRFSAERTGGSVSTLTIQRTQQEDSAVYLCASSLSPAGGLLSQYFGPGTRLLVL.

J is TRBJ2-2 and V is TRBV6-5; no clear D. V was cut by 0 bases and J by 1 base, with 3 bases left in between. Germline CDR1 reads MNHEY; CDR2 reads SVGAGI. This CDR3 region has 14 residues. CDR3 protein: CASSYSLNTGELFF. In DNA form, the CDR3 reads TGTGCCAGCAGTTACTCACTGAACACCGGGGAGCTGTTTTTT.

The V and J genes are TRBV6-6 and TRBJ2-2, with 8 nucleotides matching TRBD1. The CDR3 totals 16 residues. The ends lost 6 bases at V and 2 bases at J; junction bases unmatched: 8. Germline V lookup: CDR1 MNHNY, CDR2 SVGAGI (reference sequence). CDR3 sequence (DNA): TGTGCCAGCAGCCCCGGACAGGGACGAAACACCGGGGAGCTGTTTTTT. The encoded protein is CASSPGQGRNTGELFF.

The V gene is TRBV5-1, the J gene TRBJ2-5, with a weak D call TRBD1 (6 bases). Germline loops: CDR1 SGHRS, CDR2 YFSETQ. The V gene lost 1 base and the J gene lost 3 bases, with 13 bases spanning the gap. The CDR3 loop spans 15 amino acids. In DNA form, the CDR3 reads TGCGCCAGCAGCTTGCATCTGGCAGGGGAAGAGACCCAGTACTTC. As protein: CASSLHLAGEETQYF. Full variable domain (remainder filled in from reference TRBV5-1 and TRBJ2-5): KAGVTQTPRYLIKTRGQQVTLSCSPISGHRSVSWYQQTPGQGLQFLFEYFSETQRNKGNFPGRFSGRQFSNSRSEMNVSTLELGDSALYLCASSLHLAGEETQYFGPGTRLLVL.

CDR3 in DNA: TGTGCCAGCAGCTTAGGGACAGGGACCTACAATGAGCAGTTCTTC. Its translation is CASSLGTGTYNEQFF. The chain combines TRBV7-2 with TRBJ2-1, with TRBD1 matching 8 bases. The germline V gene encodes CDR1 SGHTA and CDR2 FQGNSA. The V segment lost 1 base and the J segment 2 bases; nucleotides outside the gene matches: 1. The CDR3 consists of 15 residues.

This clone was counted once. The V and J genes are TRBV30 and TRBJ2-5; D might be TRBD2 (6 bases). V lost 1 base and J lost 4, with 13 bases in between. CDR1 is GTSNPN and CDR2 is SVGIG in the germline V gene (reference sequence). CDR3 length: 14 amino acids. The CDR3 nucleotides read TGTGCCTGGAGTGGGGGGGAATGGACAGAGACCCAGTACTTC. This sequence encodes CAWSGGEWTETQYF.

The V and J genes are TRBV4-3 and TRBJ1-1, with D uncertain. The CDR3 sequence is 14 residues long. In germline, CDR1 is LGHNA, CDR2 YSLEER. Trimming left V 2 bases short and J 5 bases short, with 12 bases between. The CDR3 protein is CASSQNGGETEAFF. The CDR3 DNA follows: TGCGCCAGCAGCCAAAATGGCGGGGAAACTGAAGCTTTCTTT.

The chain joins TRBV6-5 to TRBJ1-1; D is perhaps TRBD1 (6 bases). Per germline, CDR1 MNHEY and CDR2 SVGAGI. Trimming cost V 4 bases and J 0 bases, with 9 bases left between them. The CDR3 extends over 14 amino acids. CDR3 amino acids: CASSLQGLNTEAFF. CDR3 bases: TGTGCCAGCAGTTTGCAGGGGTTGAACACTGAAGCTTTCTTT.

The chain carries TRBV27 and TRBJ2-7; TRBD1 aligns across 9 bases. Germline V gene lookup returns CDR1 MNHEY and CDR2 SMNVEV (reference sequence). The CDR3 is 15 residues long. J was trimmed by 4 bases and V by 3 bases; bases with no gene match: 7. The CDR3 DNA reads TGTGCCAGCAGTTTGGGGACAGGGATGGGATACGAGCAGTACTTC. Translating it yields CASSLGTGMGYEQYF.